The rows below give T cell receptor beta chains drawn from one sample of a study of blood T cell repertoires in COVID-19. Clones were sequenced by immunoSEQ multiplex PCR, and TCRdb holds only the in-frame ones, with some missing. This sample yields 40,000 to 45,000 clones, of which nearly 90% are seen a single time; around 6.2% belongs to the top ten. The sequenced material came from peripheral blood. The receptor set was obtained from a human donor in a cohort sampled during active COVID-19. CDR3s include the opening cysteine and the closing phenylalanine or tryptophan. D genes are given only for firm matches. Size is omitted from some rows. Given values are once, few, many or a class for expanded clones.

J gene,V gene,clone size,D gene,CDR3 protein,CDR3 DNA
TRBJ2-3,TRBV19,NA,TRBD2,CASTTSGGPKDTQYF,TGTGCCAGTACCACTAGCGGGGGGCCTAAAGATACGCAGTATTTT
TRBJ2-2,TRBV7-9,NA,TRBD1,CASSLSGDRATGELFF,TGTGCCAGCAGCTTATCCGGTGACAGGGCAACCGGGGAGCTGTTTTTT
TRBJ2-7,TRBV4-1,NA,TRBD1,CASSPLFGTGNKYEQYF,TGCGCCAGCAGCCCTCTATTCGGGACAGGGAATAAATACGAGCAGTACTTC
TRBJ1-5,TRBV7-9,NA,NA,CASSPDGGNQPQHF,TGTGCCAGCAGCCCGGACGGGGGCAATCAGCCCCAGCATTTT
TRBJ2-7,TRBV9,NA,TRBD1,CASSASDRVTYEQYF,TGTGCCAGCAGCGCCTCCGACAGGGTAACCTACGAGCAGTACTTC
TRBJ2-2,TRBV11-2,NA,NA,CASSPTASVPGELFF,TGTGCCAGCAGTCCCACTGCCAGCGTCCCCGGGGAGCTGTTTTTT
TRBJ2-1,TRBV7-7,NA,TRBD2,CASSLGTSGRYEQFF,TGTGCTAGCAGCTTAGGGACTAGCGGGAGGTATGAGCAGTTCTTC
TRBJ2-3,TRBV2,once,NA,CASSEVADTQYF,TGTGCCAGCAGTGAAGTAGCGGATACGCAGTATTTT
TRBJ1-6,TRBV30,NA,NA,CALDRPNSPLHF,TGTGCCTTAGACAGGCCTAATTCACCCCTCCACTTT
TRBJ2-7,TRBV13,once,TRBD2,CASRRTGGSYEQYF,TGTGCCAGCAGACGAACGGGGGGGTCGTACGAGCAGTACTTC
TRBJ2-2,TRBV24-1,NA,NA,CATSDFGRQRGTGELFF,TGTGCCACCAGTGATTTTGGTCGACAGAGGGGGACCGGGGAGCTGTTTTTT
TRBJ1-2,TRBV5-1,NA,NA,CASSGGLGANYGYTF,TGCGCCAGCAGCGGGGGACTCGGGGCTAACTATGGCTACACCTTC
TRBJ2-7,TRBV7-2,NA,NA,CATSGGGGSYEQYF,TGTGCCACCTCTGGGGGCGGGGGTTCCTACGAGCAGTACTTC
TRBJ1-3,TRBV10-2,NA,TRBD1,CASGRTGVSGNTIYF,TGCGCCAGCGGTAGGACAGGGGTTTCTGGAAACACCATATATTTT
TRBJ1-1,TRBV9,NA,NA,CASSLRRDTEAFF,TGTGCCAGCAGCCTGAGGAGGGACACTGAAGCTTTCTTT
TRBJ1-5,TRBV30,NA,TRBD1,CAWSITNRGNQPQHF,TGTGCCTGGAGTATAACTAACAGGGGTAATCAGCCCCAGCATTTT
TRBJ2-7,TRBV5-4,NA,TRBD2,CASSFSGIGSYEQYF,TGTGCCAGCAGCTTCAGCGGGATAGGGTCCTACGAGCAGTACTTC
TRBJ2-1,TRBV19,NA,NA,CASSIAPARPSGVGNEQFF,TGTGCCAGTAGTATAGCCCCGGCGAGGCCCTCGGGAGTGGGCAATGAGCAGTTCTTC
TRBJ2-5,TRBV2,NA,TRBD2,CASSQGLAGGRGETQYF,TGTGCCAGCAGTCAAGGACTAGCGGGGGGGCGGGGAGAGACCCAGTACTTC
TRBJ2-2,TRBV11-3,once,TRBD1,CASSHRDRGSTGELFF,TGTGCCAGCAGCCACCGGGACAGGGGGTCTACCGGAGAGCTGTTTTTT
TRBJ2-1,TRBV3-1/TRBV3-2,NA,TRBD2,CASKLAGGRYNEQFF,TGTGCCAGCAAGCTAGCGGGAGGTCGGTACAATGAGCAGTTCTTC
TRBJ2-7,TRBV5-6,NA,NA,CASSYGAGASNEQYF,TGTGCCAGCAGCTACGGTGCCGGAGCGAGCAACGAGCAGTACTTC
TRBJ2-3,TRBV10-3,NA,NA,CAISEGSTDTQYF,TGTGCCATCAGTGAGGGCAGCACAGATACGCAGTATTTT
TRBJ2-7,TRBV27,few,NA,CASKTGIYEQYF,TGTGCCAGCAAAACAGGGATCTACGAGCAGTACTTC
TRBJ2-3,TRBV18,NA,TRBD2,CASSLAEGVRADTQYF,TGTGCCAGCTCCCTAGCGGAGGGTGTAAGGGCAGATACGCAGTATTTT
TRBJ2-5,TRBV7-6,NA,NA,CASSLGQGALQETQYF,TGTGCCAGCAGCTTAGGGCAGGGCGCGCTCCAAGAGACCCAGTACTTC
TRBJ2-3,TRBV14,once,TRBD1,CASSQDRQGRTDTQYF,TGTGCCAGCAGCCAAGACCGACAGGGGCGTACAGATACGCAGTATTTT
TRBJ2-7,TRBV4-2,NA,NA,CASSQEFLGAREQYF,TGTGCCAGCAGCCAAGAGTTCTTGGGGGCCAGGGAGCAGTACTTC